These 12 T cell receptor beta chains originate from one sample sequenced in a study of blood T cell repertoires in COVID-19 (TCRdb year 2020). To prepare the library, the immunoSEQ multiplex PCR assay was applied. TCRdb took over this immuneACCESS table, retaining in-frame rearrangements with V and J assigned. Such tables are incomplete; in checked studies, under half of the missing clones stem from an unresolved V gene, and the remainder is unexplained. Present in this sample are 190,000 or so clones, about 88% of which were seen just once. 2.5% to 3.5% of the sample is held by the ten biggest clonotypes. What was sequenced was peripheral blood. These receptors all come from a man in his forties with active or convalescent COVID-19.

Comments on this clone: One junction end disagrees with the germline gene, perhaps due to a read error. This sequence joins TRBV11-2 and TRBJ1-3, with 7 positions matching TRBD1. CDR1 and CDR2 (germline): SGHAT, FQNNGV. This CDR3 spans 13 amino acids. The CDR3 DNA reads as TGTGCCAGCAGCATCACCCGACAGGGTGAATTGCATTTT. Amino acids: CASSITRQGELHF.

The gene calls are TRBV18 and TRBJ2-3; 10 nucleotides line up with TRBD1. The germline V gene has CDR1 KGHSH and CDR2 LQKENI. Trimming cost V 6 bases and J 1 base; bases outside gene matches: 10. The CDR3 consists of 17 residues. DNA of the CDR3: TGTGCCAGCTCGAGACAGGGGGCGATGGTTGGCACAGATACGCAGTATTTT. Translation: CASSRQGAMVGTDTQYF.

This rearrangement joins TRBV6-5 to TRBJ1-2, with D possibly matching TRBD1 (6 bases). Trimming left V 6 bases short and J 8 bases short, with 19 bases between. CDR1 and CDR2 from the germline V gene are MNHEY and SVGAGI. The CDR3 is 14 amino acids. The CDR3 region has the DNA TGTGCCAGCAGAACTTCAGGGGACCCCGGAGGCTACACCTTC. Residues: CASRTSGDPGGYTF.

The chain is built from TRBV7-2 and TRBJ2-3; TRBD2 is a possible D gene (5 bases). CDR1 and CDR2 (germline): SGHTA, FQGNSA. V shed 5 bases and J shed 3 bases, with 18 bases lying between them. This CDR3 region has 16 residues. In DNA, the CDR3 is TGTGCCAGCAGCGTACACGGGATAACGGTTACAGATACGCAGTATTTT. Residues: CASSVHGITVTDTQYF.

The chain carries TRBV11-1 and TRBJ1-3; no clear D gene. CDR1 is SGHAT and CDR2 is FQDESV in the germline V gene (reference sequence). This CDR3 has 14 residues. V was pared by 6 bases and J by 4 bases, with 13 bases between. The CDR3 is CASSPGVSGNTIYF. The CDR3 nucleotides are TGTGCCAGCAGTCCCGGGGTCTCCGGAAACACCATATATTTT.

This clone is a singleton in its sample. The chain carries TRBV2 and TRBJ2-5; TRBD2 matches at 10 bases. The V segment lost 8 bases and the J segment 6 bases; nucleotides outside the gene matches: 6. This CDR3 is 13 amino acids long. Germline CDR1 is SNHLY and CDR2 is FYNNEI. The CDR3 loop reads CASHPSGGKTQYF. Here the CDR3 DNA reads TGTGCCAGCCACCCTAGCGGGGGAAAGACCCAGTACTTC. Filled out from reference TRBV2 and TRBJ2-5, the complete variable domain reads EPEVTQTPSHQVTQMGQEVILRCVPISNHLYFYWYRQILGQKVEFLVSFYNNEISEKSEIFDDQFSVERPDGSNFTLKIRSTKLEDSAMYFCASHPSGGKTQYFGPGTRLLVL.

This clone was detected only a few times. The chain employs TRBV11-2 and TRBJ2-7, with 9 bases matching TRBD2. The V and J ends lost 4 bases and 1 base, in that order; junction bases with no gene match: 8. CDR1 SGHAT and CDR2 FQNNGV come from the germline V gene. The CDR3 spans 16 residues. The CDR3 DNA reads as TGTGCCAGCAGCTCCCTGCGGCTAGCGGGATCCTACGAGCAGTACTTC. Translating gives CASSSLRLAGSYEQYF.

The V gene is TRBV19, the J gene TRBJ1-6; D is perhaps TRBD1 (6 bases). Trimming removed 6 bases from V and 3 bases from J, with 18 bases in between. Germline CDR1 is LNHDA and CDR2 is SQIVND (reference sequence). The CDR3 runs to 17 residues. The CDR3 DNA reads as TGTGCCAGTAGCCTGCCGACAGGTACTCACTATAATTCACCCCTCCACTTT. Translation gives CASSLPTGTHYNSPLHF.

The gene calls are TRBV28 and TRBJ1-1, with unresolved D. Trimming stripped 2 bases from V and 0 bases from J, with 7 bases between. Per the germline V gene, CDR1 is MDHEN and CDR2 is SYDVKM. This CDR3 is built from 14 residues. The CDR3, as DNA: TGTGCCAGCAGTTTAACAGCCATGAACACTGAAGCTTTCTTT. It codes for CASSLTAMNTEAFF.

This clone has just a few counts. The gene calls are TRBV19 and TRBJ1-2; 10 nucleotides line up with TRBD1. CDR1 is LNHDA and CDR2 is SQIVND in the germline V gene (reference sequence). This CDR3 spans 15 amino acids. Unmatched junction bases numbered 9, after V lost 7 bases and J lost 4 bases. The CDR3, as DNA: TGTGCCAGTACCCCGACAGGGGGCGAAGGCTATGGCTACACCTTC. As protein: CASTPTGGEGYGYTF.

This chain connects TRBV27 to TRBJ1-2; tentative D call: TRBD1 (5 bases). V was clipped by 6 bases and J by 8 bases, with 19 bases between them. Germline V CDR1 and CDR2: MNHEY, SMNVEV (reference sequence). The CDR3 has 14 amino acids. As DNA, the CDR3 is TGTGCCAGCAGCCCCTCGGGACTTACCTTGGGCTACACCTTC. As protein: CASSPSGLTLGYTF.

The gene calls are TRBV5-8 and TRBJ2-5; TRBD2 is a possible D gene (6 bases). The CDR3 runs 13 residues. The germline gives CDR1 SGHTS, CDR2 YDEGEE. V lost 4 bases to trimming and J lost 5 bases, with 12 bases between them. CDR3 DNA: TGTGCCAGCAGCCCGGGACTGATGGAGACCCAGTACTTC. This encodes CASSPGLMETQYF.